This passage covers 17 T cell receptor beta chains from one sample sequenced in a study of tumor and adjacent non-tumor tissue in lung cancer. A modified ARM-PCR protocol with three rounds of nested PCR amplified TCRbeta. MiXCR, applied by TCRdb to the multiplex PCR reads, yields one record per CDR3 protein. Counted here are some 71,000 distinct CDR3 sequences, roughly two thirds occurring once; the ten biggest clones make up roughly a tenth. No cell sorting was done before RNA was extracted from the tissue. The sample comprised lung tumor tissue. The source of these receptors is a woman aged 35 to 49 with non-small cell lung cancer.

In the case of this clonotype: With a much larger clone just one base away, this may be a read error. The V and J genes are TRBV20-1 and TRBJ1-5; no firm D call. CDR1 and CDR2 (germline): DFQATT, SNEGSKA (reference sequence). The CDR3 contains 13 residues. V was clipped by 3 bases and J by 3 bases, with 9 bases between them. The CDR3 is CSASNEINQPQHF. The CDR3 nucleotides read TGCAGTGCTAGTAACGAGATCAATCAGCCCCAGCATTTT.

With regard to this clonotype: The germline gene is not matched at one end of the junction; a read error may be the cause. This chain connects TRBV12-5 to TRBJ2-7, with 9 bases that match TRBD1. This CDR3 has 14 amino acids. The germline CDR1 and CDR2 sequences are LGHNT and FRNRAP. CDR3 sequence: CPSALQGAAYEQYF. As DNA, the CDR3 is TGTCCTAGTGCCTTACAGGGGGCCGCCTACGAACAGTACTTC.

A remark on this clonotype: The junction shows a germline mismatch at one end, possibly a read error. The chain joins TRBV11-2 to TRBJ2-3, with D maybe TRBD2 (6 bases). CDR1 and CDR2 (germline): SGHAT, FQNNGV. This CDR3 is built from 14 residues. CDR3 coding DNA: TGTGCCAATAGCGCTAGCGCTGTCACATATACGCAGTATTTT. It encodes CANSASAVTYTQYF.

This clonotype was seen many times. CDR3 loop: CASSLVSSYEQYF. As DNA, the CDR3 is TGTGCCAGCAGCTTGGTCAGTTCCTACGAGCAGTACTTC. This sequence joins TRBV7-9 and TRBJ2-7; D ambiguous. Germline V gene data show CDR1 as SEHNR and CDR2 as FQNEAQ (reference sequence). The CDR3 covers 13 residues. Trimming took off 3 bases at V and 1 base at J, with 7 bases between the two ends.

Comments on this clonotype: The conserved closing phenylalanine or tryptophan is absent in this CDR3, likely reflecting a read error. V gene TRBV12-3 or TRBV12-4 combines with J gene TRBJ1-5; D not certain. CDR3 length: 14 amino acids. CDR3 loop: CASTREGMDQPQHL. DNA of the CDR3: TGTGCTAGCACCCGGGAAGGAATGGATCAGCCCCAGCATTTA.

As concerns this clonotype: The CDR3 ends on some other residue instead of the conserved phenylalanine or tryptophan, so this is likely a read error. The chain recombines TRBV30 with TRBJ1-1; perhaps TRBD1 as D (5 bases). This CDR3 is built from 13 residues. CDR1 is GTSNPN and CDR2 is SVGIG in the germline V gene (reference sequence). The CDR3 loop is CAWSDPGKTEAFL. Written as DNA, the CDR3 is TGTGCATGGAGTGACCCAGGGAAAACTGAAGCTTTCTTA.

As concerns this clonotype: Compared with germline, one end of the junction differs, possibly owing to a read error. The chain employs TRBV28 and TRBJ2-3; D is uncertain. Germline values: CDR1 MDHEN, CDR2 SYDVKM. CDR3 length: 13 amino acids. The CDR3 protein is CAGSTTLYDTQYF. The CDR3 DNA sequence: TGTGCCGGCAGTACGACGCTCTACGATACGCAGTATTTT.

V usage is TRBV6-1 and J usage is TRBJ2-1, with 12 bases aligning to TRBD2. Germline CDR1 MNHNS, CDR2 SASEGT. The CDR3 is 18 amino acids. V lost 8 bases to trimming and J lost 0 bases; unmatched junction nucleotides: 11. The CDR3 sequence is CASGTGTSGLFSYNEQFF. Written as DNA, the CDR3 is TGTGCCAGCGGGACCGGGACTAGCGGGCTTTTCTCCTACAATGAGCAGTTCTTC.

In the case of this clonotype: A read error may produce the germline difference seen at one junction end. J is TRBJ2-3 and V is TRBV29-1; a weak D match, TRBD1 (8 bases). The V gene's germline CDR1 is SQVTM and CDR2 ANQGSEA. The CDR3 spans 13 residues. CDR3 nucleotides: TGCAGCGTACAGGGGGGGCTCACAGGTACGCAGTATTTT. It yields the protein CSVQGGLTGTQYF.

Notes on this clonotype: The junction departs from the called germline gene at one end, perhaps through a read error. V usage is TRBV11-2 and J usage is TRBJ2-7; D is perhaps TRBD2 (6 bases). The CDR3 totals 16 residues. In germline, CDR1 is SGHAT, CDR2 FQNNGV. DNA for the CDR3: TGTGCCAGCAGCTTAGAACTAGCAGGAGATAGCAACGATCAGTACTTT. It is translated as CASSLELAGDSNDQYF.

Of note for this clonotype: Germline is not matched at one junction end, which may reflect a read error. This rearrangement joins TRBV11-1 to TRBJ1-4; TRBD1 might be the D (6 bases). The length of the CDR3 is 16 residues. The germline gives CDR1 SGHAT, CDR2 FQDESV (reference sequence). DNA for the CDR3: TGTACCAGCAGCTTAGACTACGAGACAGGAACCGAAGGACTGTTTTTT. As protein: CTSSLDYETGTEGLFF.

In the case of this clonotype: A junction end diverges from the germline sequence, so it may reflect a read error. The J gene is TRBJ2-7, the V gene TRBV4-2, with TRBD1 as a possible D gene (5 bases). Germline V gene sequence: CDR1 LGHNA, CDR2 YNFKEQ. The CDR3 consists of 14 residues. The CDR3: CASGQGARHLDTYF. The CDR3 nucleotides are TGTGCCAGCGGCCAAGGGGCGAGACACCTAGACACCTACTTC.

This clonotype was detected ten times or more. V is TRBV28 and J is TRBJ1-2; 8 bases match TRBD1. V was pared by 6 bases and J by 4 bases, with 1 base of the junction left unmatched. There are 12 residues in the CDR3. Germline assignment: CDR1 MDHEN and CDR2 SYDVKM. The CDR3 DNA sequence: TGTGCCAGCAGAGGACAGGGCTATGGCTACACCTTC. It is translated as CASRGQGYGYTF.

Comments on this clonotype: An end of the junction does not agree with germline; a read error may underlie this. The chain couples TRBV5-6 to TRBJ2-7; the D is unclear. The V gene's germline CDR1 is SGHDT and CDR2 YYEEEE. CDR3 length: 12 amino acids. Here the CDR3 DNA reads TGTGCCAGCAGCTTGCGGCGGAGCCCGAGGTATTTC. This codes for CASSLRRSPRYF. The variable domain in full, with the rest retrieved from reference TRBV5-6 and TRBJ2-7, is DAGVTQSPTHLIKTRGQQVTLRCSPKSGHDTVSWYQQALGQGPQFIFQYYEEEERQRGNFPDRFSGHQFPNYSSELNVNALLLGDSALYLCASSLRRSPRYFGPGTRLTVT.

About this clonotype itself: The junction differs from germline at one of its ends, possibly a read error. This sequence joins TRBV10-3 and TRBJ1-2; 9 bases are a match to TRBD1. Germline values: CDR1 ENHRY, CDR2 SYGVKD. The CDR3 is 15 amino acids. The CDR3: CVISAGQGSSYDYTF. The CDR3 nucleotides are TGTGTCATCAGTGCGGGACAGGGTAGTTCCTATGACTACACTTTC.

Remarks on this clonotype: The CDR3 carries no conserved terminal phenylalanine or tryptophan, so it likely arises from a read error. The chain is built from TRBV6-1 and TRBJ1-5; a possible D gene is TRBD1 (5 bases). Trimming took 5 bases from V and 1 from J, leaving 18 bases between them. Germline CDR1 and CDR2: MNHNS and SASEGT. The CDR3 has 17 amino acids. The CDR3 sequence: CASSKRDWTYSNQPQHS. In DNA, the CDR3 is TGTGCCAGCAGTAAAAGGGACTGGACGTACAGCAATCAGCCCCAGCATTCT.

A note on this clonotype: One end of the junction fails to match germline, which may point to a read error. The chain's CDR3 is CVSGPDEVGELFF. The CDR3 DNA follows: TGTGTCAGCGGCCCCGACGAGGTCGGGGAGCTGTTTTTT. The chain combines TRBV11-3 with TRBJ2-2, with D possibly being TRBD2 (5 bases). The CDR3 sequence is 13 residues long. The germline CDR1 and CDR2 sequences are SGHNT and YENEEA.